The source of this T cell receptor (beta chain) is a study of T cell changes during pregnancy in multiple sclerosis. The germline CDR1 and CDR2 sequences are LGHNA and YNFKEQ. Deletions cut 4 bases from V and 1 base from J, with 10 bases between. This CDR3 comprises 15 residues. Assay: immunoSEQ multiplex PCR; the TCRdb copy retains only in-frame clones and omits some. The table has tens of thousands of clones, about 93% seen once; the top ten hold around 3.9%. This TCR came from a female donor with multiple sclerosis, enrolled in a pregnancy study. The specimen comprised CD8+ T cells from peripheral blood mononuclear cells, sampled after pregnancy. The rearrangement uses TRBV4-2 and TRBJ2-2, with TRBD2 as a possible D gene (5 bases). The CDR3 nucleotides are TGTGCCAGCAGCCTGCGGGCCATGAACACCGGGGAGCTGTTTTTT. Translation: CASSLRAMNTGELFF.